A selection of T cell receptor beta chains follows, all from one sample in a study of cytomegalovirus exposure and HLA in healthy donors. TCRdb's table, derived via immunoSEQ multiplex PCR, lists solely in-frame clones and lacks some. The sample contains over 120,000 clones, 89% of which appear only once. Source material: PBMCs. The receptors were gathered from a woman aged 18-29 years in good health and CMV-seropositive. Each CDR3 is given with its conserved first and last residue.

TRBV6-5	TRBJ1-1	CASSPTHWAAFF
TRBV28	TRBJ1-4	CATRGGANEKLFF
TRBV9	TRBJ1-2	CASSVATGNYGYTF
TRBV4-1	TRBJ2-7	CASRPGPGQGSGEQYF
TRBV18	TRBJ2-2	CASSLTAGLLNTGELFF
TRBV7-3	TRBJ2-3	CASSSGLQVRTDTQYF
TRBV19	TRBJ1-1	CASSLYRGREAFF
TRBV29-1	TRBJ1-2	CSARSTGFYGYTF
TRBV11-2	TRBJ2-1	CASSPDYGGGAYNEQFF
TRBV18	TRBJ2-7	CASSPLGLYEQYF
TRBV11-2	TRBJ2-2	CASSLRLAGPNTGELFF
TRBV7-6	TRBJ2-2	CASSLGAANTGELFF
TRBV27	TRBJ2-4	CASSLGGTSGGHRPKNIQYF
TRBV4-2	TRBJ2-5	CASSRTGTEETQYF
TRBV6-1	TRBJ1-1	CASSEYAVNTEAFF
TRBV5-1	TRBJ2-1	CASSSSGVDEQFF
TRBV5-8	TRBJ1-1	CASSLIRGGTEAFF
TRBV19	TRBJ2-7	CASSIHFGLDYEQYF
TRBV5-1	TRBJ2-1	CASSLAVADEQFF
TRBV28	TRBJ1-1	CASSLYTGSMNTEAFF
TRBV21-1	TRBJ1-2	CASLSPHLYGYTF
TRBV6-5	TRBJ2-1	CASSSDPNEQFF
TRBV4-1	TRBJ1-5	CASSQGQDSNQPQHF
TRBV6-1	TRBJ1-1	CASTPRTGVGAEAFF
TRBV6-4	TRBJ1-5	CASSEWYGSNQPQHF
TRBV18	TRBJ2-5	CASSPPGLYQETQYF
TRBV20-1	TRBJ1-1	CSASRGTEAFF